This T cell receptor (beta chain) was sequenced during a study of a mutant IDH1 vaccine in newly diagnosed glioma. Study context: Patients began vaccination 4-6 weeks after radiotherapy alone, or with temozolomide cycles. Patients previously underwent radiotherapy, temozolomide, or both, and most underwent both. Study results and limitations: Overall, almost 95% of patients had vaccine-induced immune responses. Pseudoprogression appeared unlinked to shifts in leading peripheral T cell clonotypes.

The data were produced by immunoSEQ multiplex PCR, yet TCRdb's version contains in-frame clones alone and is incomplete. The sample shows roughly 110,000 clones, roughly 90% of them seen only once. Deletions cut 3 bases from V and 4 bases from J, with 13 bases between. Germline CDR1 reads MDHEN; CDR2 reads SYDVKM. This CDR3 has 16 residues. As for time point: week 11, during vaccination. Vaccination used 300 ug of mutant IDH1 20-mer peptide per dose, with topical imiquimod. A word on this clone: Its target is unknown.

The clonotype comes from a woman aged 45 to 65 with glioma. The chain joins TRBV28 to TRBJ2-6, with D perhaps TRBD1 (6 bases). This sample comprised PBMCs, obtained from a glioma patient whose treatment included an IDH1 peptide vaccine. CDR3 sequence: CASSFAQGRGANVLTF. The CDR3 nucleotides read TGTGCCAGCAGTTTCGCCCAGGGGCGGGGGGCCAACGTCCTGACTTTC.